Each of the 14 T cell receptor beta chains below was sequenced from the same sample in a study of lymphopenia after photon versus proton radiotherapy. Produced via immunoSEQ multiplex PCR; TCRdb's table is partial and in-frame only. In the table there are about 25,000 clones, around 86% of which are singletons. The sample in question was peripheral blood, obtained from a patient treated with photon-based radiotherapy. The receptors derive from a woman in her forties or fifties with pancreatic cancer.

J is TRBJ1-3 and V is TRBV30; maybe TRBD1 (5 bases). This CDR3 spans 14 amino acids. Germline V gives CDR1 GTSNPN, CDR2 SVGIG (reference sequence). Trimming took off 2 bases at V and 0 bases at J, with 8 bases between the two ends. CDR3 residues: CAWSLGGSGNTIYF. In nucleotides, the CDR3 is TGTGCCTGGAGTTTGGGGGGCTCTGGAAACACCATATATTTT.

V usage is TRBV9 and J usage is TRBJ2-5; TRBD2 aligns across 9 bases. CDR1 is SGDLS, CDR2 YYNGEE, per germline. After removal of 4 bases from V and 5 bases from J, the junction contained 3 bases not matched to a gene. CDR3 length equals 13 residues. CDR3: CASSLGLAETQYF. The CDR3 bases are TGTGCCAGCAGCCTCGGACTAGCGGAGACCCAGTACTTC.

The gene calls are TRBV7-2 and TRBJ2-7; D unresolved. Between the trimmed V and J ends, which lost 3 bases and 1 base, there was a span of 10 bases. The CDR3 extends over 14 amino acids. Looked up from germline, CDR1 is SGHTA and CDR2 is FQGNSA. CDR3 sequence reads: CASSFLSSSYEQYF. CDR3 bases: TGTGCCAGCAGCTTTCTCTCGAGTTCCTACGAGCAGTACTTC.

This chain links TRBV6-4 with TRBJ2-7; D possibly matches TRBD1 or TRBD2 (5 bases each). The V end lost 3 bases, the J end lost 5 bases, and 11 bases lay between the germline ends. The CDR3 consists of 13 residues. CDR1 and CDR2 (germline): MRHNA, SNTAGT. CDR3 DNA sequence: TGTGCCAGCAGTGAATCGAGGGGCGACGAGCAGTACTTC. It specifies CASSESRGDEQYF.

The chain combines TRBV28 with TRBJ1-5; no reliable D call. V lost 4 bases and J 14 bases, leaving 24 bases between the germline ends. Germline CDR1 and CDR2: MDHEN and SYDVKM. This CDR3 has 15 amino acids. In DNA form, the CDR3 reads TGTGCCAGCAGTTCTCCCGGGGTGTCGTCGGGTCAGGAGCATTTT. Its translation: CASSSPGVSSGQEHF.

The CDR3 protein is CAGGDEQFF. The CDR3 nucleotides read TGTGCCGGCGGGGATGAGCAGTTCTTC. The rearrangement links TRBV7-9 to TRBJ2-1, with D perhaps matching TRBD2 (6 bases). Germline CDR1 reads SEHNR; CDR2 reads FQNEAQ (reference sequence). Deletions cut 11 bases from V and 8 bases from J, with 7 bases between. The CDR3 has 9 residues.

CDR3 amino acids: CASSMGNGAYNEQFF. CDR3 DNA sequence: TGTGCCAGTAGTATGGGTAACGGAGCCTACAATGAGCAGTTCTTC. The J gene is TRBJ2-1, the V gene TRBV19; the D is unclear. V was trimmed by 3 bases and J by 2 bases, leaving 11 bases between them. The CDR3 has 15 amino acids. Germline V gene lookup returns CDR1 LNHDA and CDR2 SQIVND (reference sequence).

The rearrangement links TRBV7-9 to TRBJ2-7; 7 nucleotides align to TRBD2. From germline, CDR1 is SEHNR and CDR2 FQNEAQ (reference sequence). The CDR3 covers 15 residues. V gave up 5 bases and J gave up 5 bases; unmatched junction bases: 12. This chain's CDR3 is CASSERLAAVHEQYF. The CDR3 nucleotides read TGTGCCAGCAGCGAAAGACTAGCCGCCGTCCACGAGCAGTACTTC.

The chain uses TRBV28 and TRBJ1-4, with 9 bases fitting TRBD1. Germline trimming cut 7 bases from V and 7 bases from J; bases unmatched to any gene: 4. There are 13 residues in the CDR3. The germline V gene has CDR1 MDHEN and CDR2 SYDVKM. The CDR3 DNA is TGTGCCAGCATTAGGACAGGGGTTGAAAAACTGTTTTTT. This sequence encodes CASIRTGVEKLFF.

The rearrangement links TRBV25-1 to TRBJ2-3, with D perhaps matching TRBD1 (5 bases). Per the germline V gene, CDR1 is MGHDK and CDR2 is SYGVNS. The CDR3 length is 14 residues. The V end was cut by 6 bases, the J end by 4 bases, with 14 bases between. The CDR3 here is CASSWTSKADTQYF. The CDR3 DNA reads as TGTGCCAGCAGCTGGACATCGAAGGCAGATACGCAGTATTTT.

The CDR3 DNA reads TGTGCCAGCAGCCCAAGGACCCCGATCATAGGTACAGATACGCAGTATTTT. This codes for CASSPRTPIIGTDTQYF. This chain uses TRBV5-6 with TRBJ2-3; D gene ambiguous. CDR3 size: 17 residues. The germline V gene encodes CDR1 SGHDT and CDR2 YYEEEE. V was pared by 4 bases and J by 3 bases, with 21 bases between.

The rearrangement uses TRBV29-1 and TRBJ2-2; D is possibly TRBD2 (6 bases). The CDR3 runs to 16 residues. Between the trimmed V and J ends, which lost 3 bases and 0 bases, there was a span of 14 bases. The germline V gene encodes CDR1 SQVTM and CDR2 ANQGSEA. The CDR3 DNA reads as TGCAGCGTTGAGGGTTATGGCGGGGCGAACACCGGGGAGCTGTTTTTT. This gives the protein CSVEGYGGANTGELFF.

This clone was observed a few times. The chain couples TRBV19 to TRBJ1-3; D is unresolved. Germline V gene data show CDR1 as LNHDA and CDR2 as SQIVND (reference sequence). The V end lost 8 bases, the J end lost 0 bases, and 8 bases lay between the germline ends. The CDR3 is made up of 13 amino acids. The CDR3 region has the DNA TGTGCCAGTTCGGGGTCCTCTGGAAACACCATATATTTT. It yields the protein CASSGSSGNTIYF. Combining the CDR3 with reference TRBV19 and TRBJ1-3 gives the whole variable domain DGGITQSPKYLFRKEGQNVTLSCEQNLNHDAMYWYRQDPGQGLRLIYYSQIVNDFQKGDIAEGYSVSREKKESFPLTVTSAQKNPTAFYLCASSGSSGNTIYFGEGSWLTVV.

This chain connects TRBV16 to TRBJ2-7, with D possibly being TRBD1 or TRBD2 (5 bases each). CDR3 length: 13 amino acids. V lost 4 bases and J lost 11, with 18 bases in between. Per germline, CDR1 KGHSY and CDR2 FQNENV. CDR3 region: CASSPNLGEIKYF. In DNA, the CDR3 is TGTGCCAGCAGCCCGAATTTGGGGGAAATCAAGTACTTC.